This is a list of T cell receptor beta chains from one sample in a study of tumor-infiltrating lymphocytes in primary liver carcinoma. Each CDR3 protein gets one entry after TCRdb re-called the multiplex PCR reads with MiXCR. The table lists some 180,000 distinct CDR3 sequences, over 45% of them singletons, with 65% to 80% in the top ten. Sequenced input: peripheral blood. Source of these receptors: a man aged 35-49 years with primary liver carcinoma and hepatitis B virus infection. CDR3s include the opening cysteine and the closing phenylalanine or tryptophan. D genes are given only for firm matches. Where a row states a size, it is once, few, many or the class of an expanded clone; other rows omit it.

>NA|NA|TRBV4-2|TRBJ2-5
CASSQSQGGGETQHF
TGTGCCAGCAGCCAATCACAGGGAGGTGGAGAGACCCAGCACTTC
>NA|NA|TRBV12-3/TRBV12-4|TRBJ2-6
CASTEPRPGANVLTF
TGTGCCAGCACCGAACCGCGCCCTGGGGCCAACGTCCTGACTTTC
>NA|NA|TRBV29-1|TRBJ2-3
CSVEGTGDTQYF
TGCAGCGTAGAAGGAACAGGAGATACGCAGTATTTT
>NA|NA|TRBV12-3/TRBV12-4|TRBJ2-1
CPSSCTRGNEQFF
TGTCCCAGCAGTTGCACTAGAGGCAATGAGCAGTTCTTC
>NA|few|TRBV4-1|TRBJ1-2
CASSQSQVSNYGYTF
TGCGCCAGCAGCCAAAGTCAGGTTTCTAACTATGGCTACACCTTC
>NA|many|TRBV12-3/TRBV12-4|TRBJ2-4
CASSLWGGAKNIQYF
TGTGCCAGCAGTTTATGGGGCGGTGCCAAAAACATTCAGTACTTC
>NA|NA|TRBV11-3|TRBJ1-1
CASSFTSMSTEAFF
TGTGCCAGCAGTTTCACATCCATGAGCACTGAAGCTTTCTTT
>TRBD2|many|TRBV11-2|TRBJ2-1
CASSLGGGGDEQFF
TGTGCCAGCAGCTTAGGGGGTGGGGGGGATGAGCAGTTCTTC
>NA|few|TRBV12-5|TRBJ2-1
CASGFGSSQGDEQFF
TGTGCTAGTGGTTTTGGTTCGTCCCAGGGCGATGAGCAGTTCTTC
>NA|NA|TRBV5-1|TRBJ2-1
CASSLAGSYHNEQFF
TGCGCCAGCAGCTTGGCCGGGAGCTACCACAATGAGCAGTTCTTC
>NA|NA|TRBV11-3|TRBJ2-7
CTSSVVRSYEQYF
TGTACCAGCAGCGTGGTACGGTCCTACGAGCAGTACTTC
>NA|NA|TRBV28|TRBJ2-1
CASSLIFNEQFF
TGTGCCAGCAGTTTAATCTTCAATGAGCAGTTCTTC
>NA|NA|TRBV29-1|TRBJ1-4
CSVEVPGQLNEKLFF
TGCAGCGTTGAAGTTCCCGGACAGCTTAATGAAAAACTGTTTTTT
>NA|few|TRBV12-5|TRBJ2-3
CASGLGSLLGAQYF
TGTGCTAGTGGTTTGGGGTCCTTGTTAGGGGCGCAGTATTTT
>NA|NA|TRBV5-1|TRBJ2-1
CASSLTAGNNEQFF
TGCGCCAGCAGCTTGACTGCTGGGAACAATGAGCAGTTCTTC
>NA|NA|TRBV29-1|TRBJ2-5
CSVGSDGKQDTQYF
TGCAGCGTTGGTTCGGACGGCAAGCAAGACACCCAGTACTTC
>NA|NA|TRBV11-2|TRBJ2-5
CASSLGLPGSQETQYF
TGTGCCAGCAGCTTAGGCCTACCGGGAAGTCAAGAGACCCAGTACTTT
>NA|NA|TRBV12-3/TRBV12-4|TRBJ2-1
CASSLAWDEHFF
TGTGCCAGCAGTTTAGCTTGGGATGAGCATTTCTTC
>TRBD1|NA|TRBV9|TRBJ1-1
CASSVEGRGTEAFF
TGTGCCAGCAGCGTAGAGGGCAGGGGGACTGAAGCTTTCTTT
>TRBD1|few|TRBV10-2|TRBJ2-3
CASSWTGGLDTQYF
TGCGCCAGCAGTTGGACAGGGGGCCTGGATACGCAGTATTTT
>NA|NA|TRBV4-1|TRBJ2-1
CASRQTVGTEQFF
TGCGCCAGCAGACAAACGGTGGGGACTGAGCAGTTCTTC
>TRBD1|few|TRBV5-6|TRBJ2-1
CASSLEGASSYNEQFF
TGTGCCAGCAGCTTGGAGGGGGCAAGCTCCTACAATGAGCAGTTCTTC
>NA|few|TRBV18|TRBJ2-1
CASSLASLRNEQFF
TGTGCCAGCTCACTCGCCTCACTAAGGAATGAGCAGTTCTTC
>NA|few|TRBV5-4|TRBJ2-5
CASSLAGRAKETQYF
TGTGCCAGCAGCTTGGCAGGGCGAGCGAAGGAGACCCAGTACTTC
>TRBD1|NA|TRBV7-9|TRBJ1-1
CASSPTGVNTEAFF
TGTGCCAGCAGTCCGACAGGGGTCAACACTGAAGCTTTCTTT
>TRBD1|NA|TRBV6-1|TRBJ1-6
CASSEPGQGGSPLHF
TGTGCCAGCAGTGAACCTGGACAGGGCGGATCACCCCTCCACTTT
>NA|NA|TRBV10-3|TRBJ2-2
CAIWDDSGELFF
TGTGCCATCTGGGACGACTCCGGGGAGCTGTTTTTT
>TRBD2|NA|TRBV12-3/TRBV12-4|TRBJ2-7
CVSTPSALAGGSYEQYF
TGTGTCAGCACCCCGTCGGCGCTAGCGGGAGGATCCTACGAGCAGTACTTC
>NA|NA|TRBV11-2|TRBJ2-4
CASSEGPRDIQYF
TGTGCCAGCAGCGAGGGACCCCGCGACATTCAGTACTTC
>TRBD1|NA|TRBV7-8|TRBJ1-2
CASSPRDRGNYGYTF
TGTGCCAGCAGCCCAAGGGACAGGGGAAACTATGGCTATACCTTC
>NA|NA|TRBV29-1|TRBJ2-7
CSVRDTSGLTEVVYEQYF
TGCAGCGTTAGGGACACCTCAGGGTTAACGGAAGTGGTGTACGAGCAGTACTTC
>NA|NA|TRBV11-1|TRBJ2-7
CASSLQAAYEQYF
TGTGCCAGCAGCCTGCAGGCTGCCTACGAGCAGTACTTC
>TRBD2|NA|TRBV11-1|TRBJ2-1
CASSRLAGGPHEQFF
TGTGCCAGCAGCAGACTAGCGGGAGGGCCCCATGAGCAGTTCTTC
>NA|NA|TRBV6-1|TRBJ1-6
CASKVGNSPLHF
TGTGCCAGCAAAGTGGGGAATTCACCCCTCCACTTT
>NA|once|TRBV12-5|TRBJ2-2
CASGLGCTGELFF
TGTGCTAGTGGTTTAGGATGCACCGGGGAGCTGTTTTTT
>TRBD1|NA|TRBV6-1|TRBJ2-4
CASIRDRDGIQYF
TGTGCCAGTATCCGGGACAGGGATGGCATTCAGTACTTC
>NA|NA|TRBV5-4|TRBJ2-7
CASRPARRVGYEQYF
TGTGCCAGCAGACCGGCCAGGAGGGTGGGTTACGAGCAGTACTTC
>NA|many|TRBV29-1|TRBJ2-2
CSVGLGSGELFF
TGCAGCGTTGGCCTCGGCTCCGGGGAGCTGTTTTTT
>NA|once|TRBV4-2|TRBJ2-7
CVSSYGGSFNEQYF
TGTGTCAGCAGCTATGGGGGGTCTTTCAACGAGCAGTACTTC
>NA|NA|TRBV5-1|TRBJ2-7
CASRNRDGYTYEQYF
TGCGCCAGCAGGAACAGGGACGGCTATACCTACGAGCAGTACTTC
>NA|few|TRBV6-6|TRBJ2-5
CASSTGQETQYF
TGTGCCAGCAGTACGGGACAAGAGACCCAGTACTTC
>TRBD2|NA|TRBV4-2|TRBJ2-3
CASSQAAGVSTDTQYF
TGTGCCAGCAGCCAAGCAGCGGGAGTCAGCACAGATACGCAGTATTTT
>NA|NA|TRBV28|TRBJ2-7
CASSRPGHSYEQYF
TGTGCCAGCAGTAGGCCGGGACATTCCTACGAGCAGTACTTC
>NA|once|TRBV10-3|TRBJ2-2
CAIRTDDTGDLFF
TGTGCCATCAGAACAGACGATACCGGGGACCTGTTTTTT
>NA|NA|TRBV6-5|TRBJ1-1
CASLPGIATEALF
TGTGCCAGCCTCCCGGGGATAGCCACTGAAGCTCTCTTT
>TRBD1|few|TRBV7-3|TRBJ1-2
CASSLMAGGYGYTF
TGTGCCAGCAGCTTAATGGCAGGGGGCTATGGCTACACCTTC
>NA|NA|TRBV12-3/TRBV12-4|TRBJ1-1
CASRTLGGTEAFF
TGTGCCAGCAGGACCCTCGGGGGCACTGAAGCTTTCTTT
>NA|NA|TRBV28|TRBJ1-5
CATHRSQPQHF
TGTGCCACCCATCGAAGTCAGCCCCAGCATTTT
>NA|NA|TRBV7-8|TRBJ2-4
CASSLAGENIQYF
TGTGCCAGCAGCTTAGCGGGGGAAAACATTCAGTACTTC
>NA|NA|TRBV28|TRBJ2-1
CASTIVGEQFF
TGTGCCAGCACCATCGTGGGTGAGCAGTTCTTC
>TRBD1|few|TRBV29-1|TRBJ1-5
CSAGNTGGQPQHF
TGCAGCGCTGGGAATACAGGGGGACAGCCCCAGCATTTT